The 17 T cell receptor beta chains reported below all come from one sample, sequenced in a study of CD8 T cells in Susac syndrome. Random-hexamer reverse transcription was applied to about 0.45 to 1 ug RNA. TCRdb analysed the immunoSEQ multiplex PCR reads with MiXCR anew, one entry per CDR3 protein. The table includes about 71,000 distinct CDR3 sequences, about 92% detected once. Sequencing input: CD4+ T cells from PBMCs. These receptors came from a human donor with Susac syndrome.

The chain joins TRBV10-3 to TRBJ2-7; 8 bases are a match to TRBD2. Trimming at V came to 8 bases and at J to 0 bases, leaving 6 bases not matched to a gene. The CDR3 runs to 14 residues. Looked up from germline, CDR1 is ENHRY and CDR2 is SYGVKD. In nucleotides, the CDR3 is TGTGCCATCGCGACGGGGGGGCTCTCCTACGAGCAGTACTTC. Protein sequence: CAIATGGLSYEQYF.

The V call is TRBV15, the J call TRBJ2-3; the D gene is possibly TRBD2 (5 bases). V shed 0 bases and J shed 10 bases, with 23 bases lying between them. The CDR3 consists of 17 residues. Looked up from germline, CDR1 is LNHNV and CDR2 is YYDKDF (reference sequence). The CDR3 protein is CATSREQASFISFSQYF. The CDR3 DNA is TGTGCCACCAGCAGAGAACAAGCTAGCTTCATCTCCTTTTCGCAGTATTTT.

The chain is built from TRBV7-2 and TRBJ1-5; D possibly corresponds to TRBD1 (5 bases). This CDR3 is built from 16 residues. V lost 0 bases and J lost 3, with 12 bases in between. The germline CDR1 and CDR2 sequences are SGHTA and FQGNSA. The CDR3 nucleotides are TGTGCCAGCAGCTTAGCGCACAGGATGGACAATCAGCCCCAGCATTTT. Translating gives CASSLAHRMDNQPQHF.

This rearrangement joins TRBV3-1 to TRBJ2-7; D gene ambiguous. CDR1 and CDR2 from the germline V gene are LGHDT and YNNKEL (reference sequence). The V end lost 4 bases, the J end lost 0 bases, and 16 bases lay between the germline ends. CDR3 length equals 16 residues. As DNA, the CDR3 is TGTGCCAGCAGCCCCCTCGACTGGTACAGCTCCTACGAGCAGTACTTC. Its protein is CASSPLDWYSSYEQYF.

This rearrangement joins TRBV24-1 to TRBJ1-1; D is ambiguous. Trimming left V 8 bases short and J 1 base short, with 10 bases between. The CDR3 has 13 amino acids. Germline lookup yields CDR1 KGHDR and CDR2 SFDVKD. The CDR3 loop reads CATKGATNTEAFF. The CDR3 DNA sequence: TGTGCCACCAAGGGCGCGACGAACACTGAAGCTTTCTTT.

The CDR3 coding sequence is TGTGCCAGCAGTGGGCACGGCTTAGGGGCTTTCTTT. It is translated as CASSGHGLGAFF. V and J are TRBV2 and TRBJ1-1, with unresolved D. From germline, CDR1 is SNHLY and CDR2 FYNNEI. This CDR3 region has 12 residues. Trimming removed 4 bases from V and 11 bases from J, with 14 bases in between.

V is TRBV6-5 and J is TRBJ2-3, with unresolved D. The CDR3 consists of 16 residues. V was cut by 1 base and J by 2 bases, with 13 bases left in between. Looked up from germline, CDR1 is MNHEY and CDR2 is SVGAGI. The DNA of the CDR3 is TGTGCCAGCAGTTACTACGTGGGCTCGGTCACAGATACGCAGTATTTT. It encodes CASSYYVGSVTDTQYF.

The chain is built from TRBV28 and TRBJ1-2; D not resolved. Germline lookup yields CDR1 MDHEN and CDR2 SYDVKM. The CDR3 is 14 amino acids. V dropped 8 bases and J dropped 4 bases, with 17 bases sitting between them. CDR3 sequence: CASGEVSAGYGYTF. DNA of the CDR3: TGTGCCAGCGGTGAGGTGTCAGCGGGCTATGGCTACACCTTC.

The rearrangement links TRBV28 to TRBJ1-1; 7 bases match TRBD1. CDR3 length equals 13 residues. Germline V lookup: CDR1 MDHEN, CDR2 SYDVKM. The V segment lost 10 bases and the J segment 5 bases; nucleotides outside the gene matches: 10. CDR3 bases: TGTGCCACGGTTGAGGGGGCGGGTACTGAAGCTTTCTTT. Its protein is CATVEGAGTEAFF. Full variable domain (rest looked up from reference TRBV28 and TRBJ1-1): DVKVTQSSRYLVKRTGEKVFLECVQDMDHENMFWYRQDPGLGLRLIYFSYDVKMKEKGDIPEGYSVSREKKERFSLILESASTNQTSMYLCATVEGAGTEAFFGQGTRLTVV.

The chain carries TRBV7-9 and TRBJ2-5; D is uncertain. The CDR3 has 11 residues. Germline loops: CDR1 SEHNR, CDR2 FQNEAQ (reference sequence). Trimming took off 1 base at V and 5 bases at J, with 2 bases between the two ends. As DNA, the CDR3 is TGTGCCAGCAGCTTAGATGAGACCCAGTACTTC. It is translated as CASSLDETQYF.

The CDR3 reads CASSAGQGRAYEQYF. The CDR3 nucleotides read TGTGCCAGCAGCGCCGGACAGGGACGGGCCTACGAGCAGTACTTC. The V gene is TRBV7-2, the J gene TRBJ2-7; 8 nucleotides match TRBD1. Germline assignment: CDR1 SGHTA and CDR2 FQGNSA. V lost 5 bases and J lost 2; bases outside the gene matches: 8. The CDR3 is 15 residues long. Filled out from reference TRBV7-2 and TRBJ2-7, the complete variable domain reads GAGVSQSPSNKVTEKGKDVELRCDPISGHTALYWYRQSLGQGLEFLIYFQGNSAPDKSGLPSDRFSAERTGGSVSTLTIQRTQQEDSAVYLCASSAGQGRAYEQYFGPGTRLTVT.

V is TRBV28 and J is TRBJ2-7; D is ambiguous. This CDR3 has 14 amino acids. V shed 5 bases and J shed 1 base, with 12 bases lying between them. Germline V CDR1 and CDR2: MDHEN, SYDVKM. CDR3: CASSGSYQSYEQYF. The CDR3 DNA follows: TGTGCCAGCAGTGGGTCCTACCAATCCTACGAGCAGTACTTC.

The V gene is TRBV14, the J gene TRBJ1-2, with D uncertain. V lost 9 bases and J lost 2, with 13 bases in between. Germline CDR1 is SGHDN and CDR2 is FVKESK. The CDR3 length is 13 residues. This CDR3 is CASNHGRNYGYTF. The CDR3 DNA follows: TGTGCCAGTAACCACGGGAGAAACTATGGCTACACCTTC.

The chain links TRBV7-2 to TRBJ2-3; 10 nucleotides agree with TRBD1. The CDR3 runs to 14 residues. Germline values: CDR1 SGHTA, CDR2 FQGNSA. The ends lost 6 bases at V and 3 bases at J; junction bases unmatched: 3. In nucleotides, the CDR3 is TGTGCCAGCAGGAGACAGGGGGCTACAGATACGCAGTATTTT. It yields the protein CASRRQGATDTQYF.

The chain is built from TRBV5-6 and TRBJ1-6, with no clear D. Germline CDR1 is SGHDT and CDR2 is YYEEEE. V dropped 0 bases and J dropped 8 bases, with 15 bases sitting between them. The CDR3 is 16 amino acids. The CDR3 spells CASSLGQRRLDSPLHF. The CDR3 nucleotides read TGTGCCAGCAGCTTGGGTCAACGGCGGCTTGATTCACCCCTCCACTTT.

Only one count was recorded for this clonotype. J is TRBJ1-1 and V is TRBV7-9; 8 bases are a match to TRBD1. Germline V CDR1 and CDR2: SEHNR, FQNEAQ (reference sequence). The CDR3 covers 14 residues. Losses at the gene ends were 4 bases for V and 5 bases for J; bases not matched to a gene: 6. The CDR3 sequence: CASSSGTGVTEAFF. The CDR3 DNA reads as TGTGCCAGCAGCTCGGGGACAGGAGTAACTGAAGCTTTCTTT. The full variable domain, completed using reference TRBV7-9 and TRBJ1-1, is DTGVSQNPRHKITKRGQNVTFRCDPISEHNRLYWYRQTLGQGPEFLTYFQNEAQLEKSRLLSDRFSAERPKGSFSTLEIQRTEQGDSAMYLCASSSGTGVTEAFFGQGTRLTVV.

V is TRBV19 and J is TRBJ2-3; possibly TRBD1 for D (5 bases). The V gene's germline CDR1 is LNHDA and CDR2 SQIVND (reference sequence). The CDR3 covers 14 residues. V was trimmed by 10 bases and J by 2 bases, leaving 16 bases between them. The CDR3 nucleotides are TGTGCCACCGCGCAGGGCTTGGACACAGATACGCAGTATTTT. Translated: CATAQGLDTDTQYF.